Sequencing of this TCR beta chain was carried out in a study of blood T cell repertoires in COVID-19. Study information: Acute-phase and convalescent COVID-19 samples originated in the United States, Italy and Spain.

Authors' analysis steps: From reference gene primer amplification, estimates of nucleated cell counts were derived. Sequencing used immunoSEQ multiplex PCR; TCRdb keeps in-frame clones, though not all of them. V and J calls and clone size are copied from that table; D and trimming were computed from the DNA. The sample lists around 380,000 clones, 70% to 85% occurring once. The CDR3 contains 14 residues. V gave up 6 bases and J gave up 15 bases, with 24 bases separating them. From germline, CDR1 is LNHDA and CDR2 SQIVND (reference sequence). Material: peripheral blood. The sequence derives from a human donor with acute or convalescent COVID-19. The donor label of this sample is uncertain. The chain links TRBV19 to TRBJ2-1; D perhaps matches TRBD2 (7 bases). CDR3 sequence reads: CASSAIGSGGRLFF. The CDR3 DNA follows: TGTGCCAGTAGCGCTATAGGGTCGGGGGGCCGTTTGTTCTTC.